This TCR beta chain appears in the sequencing data of a study of T cells in localized non-small cell lung cancer. Study results and caveats: Adjacent lung tissue had a median about 50 of the top 100 clones found in the tumor. Tumor showed lower T cell clonality than uninvolved adjacent lung, where it was highest. Blood T cell density predicted longer survival; adjacent-lung clonality, shorter.

Germline CDR1 is SGHRS and CDR2 is YFSETQ. The V end was cut by 0 bases, the J end by 5 bases, with 18 bases between. The CDR3 is 16 amino acids. Points on this clone: Its antigen remains unidentified.

The data were produced by immunoSEQ multiplex PCR, yet TCRdb's version contains in-frame clones alone and is incomplete. The repertoire has 20,000 to 30,000 clones, around 90% of them found once; the top ten carry around 3.9%. Sample: peripheral blood, taken before any cancer treatment. This sequence originates from a female donor at least 60 years old with stage II squamous cell lung carcinoma. The chain recombines TRBV5-1 with TRBJ2-7; D is possibly TRBD1 or TRBD2 (6 bases each). The CDR3 sequence is CASSLGGRGQRNEQYF. The DNA of the CDR3 is TGCGCCAGCAGCTTGGGAGGACGGGGGCAACGGAACGAGCAGTACTTC.